Reported below is one T cell receptor beta chain. Its matching antigen is unknown. CDR1 MDHEN and CDR2 SYDVKM come from the germline V gene. This CDR3 spans 16 amino acids. Unmatched junction bases numbered 12, after V lost 6 bases and J lost 3 bases. As to time point: patch test 2, 6 weeks after DPC sensitization. The treatment: therapeutic diphenylcyclopropenone sensitization with weekly scalp DPC. One entry per CDR3 protein results from TCRdb running MiXCR on the RACE reads. The sample includes 120,000 to 150,000 distinct CDR3 sequences, roughly 10% of them seen just once. This sample is part of a study of human T cells and chemical hapten exposure. Whole-study findings and limits: Significantly more large CDR3 similarity clusters arose among expanded TCRs than among controls. Each of the donors had alopecia, so their immune responses may not resemble those of healthy people.

Sequences were derived from whole blood, sampled in connection with sensitization to the hapten diphenylcyclopropenone (DPC). V is TRBV28 and J is TRBJ2-7; TRBD1 matches at 9 bases. The TCR was taken from a woman between 45 and 65 years old with alopecia areata. Some clones in this sample may be carry-over from other donors' samples. The CDR3 DNA reads TGTGCCAGCAGCCGCAACGGACAGGGGACCTACTACGAGCAGTACTTC. Translation: CASSRNGQGTYYEQYF.